This TCR beta chain was sequenced for a study of chemoradiotherapy in HPV16-positive cancers. Looking at the study overall: Candidate HPV-specific T-cell clones and common TCR motifs came from functional assays in a couple of HPV16-positive patients. Findings of the study overall: During treatment, candidate HPV-specific clones and E7-related motifs expanded in tumor.

As regards this clone: Its matching antigen is unknown.

CDR1 is SNHLY, CDR2 FYNNEI, per germline. The CDR3 totals 12 residues. The germline V and J ends were trimmed by 3 bases and 4 bases, with 4 bases remaining between them. Generated by immunoSEQ multiplex PCR, the TCRdb table keeps only in-frame clones and is missing some. This table has 1,500 to 2,000 clones, 87% appearing once. The receptor comes from a human donor with HPV-associated anogenital cancer. The sample here was tumor tissue, taken from a patient who underwent chemoradiotherapy. The genes are TRBV2 and TRBJ1-5; D is unresolved. The CDR3 sequence: CASSDGNQPQHF. The CDR3 region has the DNA TGTGCCAGCAGTGACGGTAATCAGCCCCAGCATTTT.